This entry is about one T cell receptor (beta chain). The V end lost 3 bases, the J end lost 7 bases, and 20 bases lay between the germline ends. The CDR3 length is 16 residues. Germline V gene lookup returns CDR1 SGHVS and CDR2 FNYEAQ. This entry is derived from a study of T-cell memory formation after mild COVID-19. TCRdb re-analysed the 5' RACE reads in MiXCR, keeping a single row per CDR3 protein. Of some 450,000 distinct CDR3 sequences in the sample, over 15% were seen once. The specimen was PBMCs or a T cell subset sorted from them (not recorded which). The chain is built from TRBV7-6 and TRBJ2-3; D might be TRBD2 (6 bases). The receptor was isolated from a young man who had mild COVID-19 (a few samples of this study predate the infection). Cell type and time point are not known. CDR3 sequence: CASSFPPGLRVNTQYF. The CDR3 nucleotides read TGTGCCAGCAGCTTCCCTCCGGGACTTCGGGTTAATACGCAGTATTTT.